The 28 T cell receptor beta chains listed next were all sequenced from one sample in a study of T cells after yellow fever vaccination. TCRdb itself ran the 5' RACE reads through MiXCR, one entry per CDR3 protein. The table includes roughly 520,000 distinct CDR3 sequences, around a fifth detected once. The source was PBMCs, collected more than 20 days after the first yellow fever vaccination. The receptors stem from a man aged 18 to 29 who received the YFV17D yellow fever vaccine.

CDR3 in DNA: TGCGCCAGCAGGAGGACAGGGGGTCGAGATACGCAGTATTTT. It yields the protein CASRRTGGRDTQYF. The V gene is TRBV4-1, the J gene TRBJ2-3; 10 nucleotides match TRBD1. Trimming took 6 bases from V and 5 from J; bases not matched to a gene: 5. The CDR3 length is 14 residues. Germline loops: CDR1 MGHRA, CDR2 YSYEKL.

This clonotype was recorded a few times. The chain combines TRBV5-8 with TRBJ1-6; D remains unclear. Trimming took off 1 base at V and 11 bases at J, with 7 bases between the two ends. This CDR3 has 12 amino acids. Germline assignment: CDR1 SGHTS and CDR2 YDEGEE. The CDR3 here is CASSLPRAPLHF. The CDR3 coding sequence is TGTGCCAGCAGCTTGCCGCGGGCACCCCTCCACTTT.

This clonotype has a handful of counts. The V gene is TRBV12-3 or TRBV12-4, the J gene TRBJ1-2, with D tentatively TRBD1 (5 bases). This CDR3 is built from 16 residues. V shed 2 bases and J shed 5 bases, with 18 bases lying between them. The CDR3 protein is CASSLPGAGSFYGYTF. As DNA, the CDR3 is TGTGCCAGCAGTTTACCCGGGGCAGGGAGTTTTTATGGCTACACCTTC.

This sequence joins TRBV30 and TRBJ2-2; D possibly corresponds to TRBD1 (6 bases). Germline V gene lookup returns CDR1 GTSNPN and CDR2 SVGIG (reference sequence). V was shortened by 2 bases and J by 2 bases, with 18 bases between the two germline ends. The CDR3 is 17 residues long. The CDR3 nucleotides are TGTGCCTGGAGTTGGGGGCGTACCGCTCTCAACACCGGGGAGCTGTTTTTT. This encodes CAWSWGRTALNTGELFF.

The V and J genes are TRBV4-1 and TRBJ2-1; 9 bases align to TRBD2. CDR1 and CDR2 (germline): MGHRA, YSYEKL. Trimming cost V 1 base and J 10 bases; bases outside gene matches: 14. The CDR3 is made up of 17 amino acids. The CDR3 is CASSQGPLGERGDEQFF. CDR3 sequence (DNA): TGCGCCAGCAGCCAAGGTCCCTTAGGGGAGCGGGGGGACGAGCAGTTCTTC.

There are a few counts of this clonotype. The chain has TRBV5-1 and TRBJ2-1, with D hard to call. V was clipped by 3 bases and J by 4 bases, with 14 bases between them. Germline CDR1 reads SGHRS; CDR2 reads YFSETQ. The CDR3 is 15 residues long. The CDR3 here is CASSSTLATYNEQFF. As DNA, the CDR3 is TGCGCCAGCAGCTCCACCTTGGCGACTTACAATGAGCAGTTCTTC.

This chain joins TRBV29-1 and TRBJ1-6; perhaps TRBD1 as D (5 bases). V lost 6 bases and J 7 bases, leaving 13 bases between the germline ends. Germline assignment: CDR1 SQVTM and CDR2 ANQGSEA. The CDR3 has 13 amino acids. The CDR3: CSVGDASNSPLHF. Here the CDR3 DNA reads TGCAGCGTAGGGGACGCAAGCAATTCACCCCTCCACTTT.

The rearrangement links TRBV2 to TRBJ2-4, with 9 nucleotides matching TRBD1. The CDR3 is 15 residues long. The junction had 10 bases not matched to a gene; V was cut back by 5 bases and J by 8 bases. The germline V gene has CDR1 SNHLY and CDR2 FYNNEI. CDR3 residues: CASSFSRDRADIQYF. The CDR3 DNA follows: TGTGCCAGCAGTTTTTCCCGGGACAGGGCGGACATTCAGTACTTC.

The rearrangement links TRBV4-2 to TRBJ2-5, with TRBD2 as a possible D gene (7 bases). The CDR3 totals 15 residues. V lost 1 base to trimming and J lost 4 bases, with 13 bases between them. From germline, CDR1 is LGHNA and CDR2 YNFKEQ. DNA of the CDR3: TGTGCCAGCAGCCAAGGAGGGGGGGCATCAGAGACCCAGTACTTC. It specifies CASSQGGGASETQYF.

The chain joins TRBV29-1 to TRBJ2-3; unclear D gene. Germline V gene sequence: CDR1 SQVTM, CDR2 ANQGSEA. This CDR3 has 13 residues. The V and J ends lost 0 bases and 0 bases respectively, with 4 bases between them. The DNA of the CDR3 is TGCAGCGTTGAAGATGACAGCACAGATACGCAGTATTTT. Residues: CSVEDDSTDTQYF.

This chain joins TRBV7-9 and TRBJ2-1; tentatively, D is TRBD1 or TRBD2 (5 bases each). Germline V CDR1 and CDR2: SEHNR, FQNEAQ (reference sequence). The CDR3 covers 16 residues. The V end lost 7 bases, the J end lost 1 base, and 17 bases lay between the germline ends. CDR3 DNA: TGTGCCAGCACCAAAGGGACCCTGCCTTCCTACAATGAGCAGTTCTTC. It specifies CASTKGTLPSYNEQFF.

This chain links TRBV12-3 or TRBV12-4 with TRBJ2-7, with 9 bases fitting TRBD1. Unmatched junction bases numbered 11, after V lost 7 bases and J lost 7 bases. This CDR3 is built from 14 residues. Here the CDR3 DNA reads TGTGCCAGCACCTGGGGGGACAGGGTTGGGGAGCAGTACTTC. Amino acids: CASTWGDRVGEQYF.

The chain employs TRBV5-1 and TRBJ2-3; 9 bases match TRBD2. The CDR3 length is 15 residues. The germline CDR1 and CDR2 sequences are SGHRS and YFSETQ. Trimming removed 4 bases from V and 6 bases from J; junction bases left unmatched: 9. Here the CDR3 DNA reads TGCGCCAGCAGCCCCCTGGCTAGCGGGGAGGATACGCAGTATTTT. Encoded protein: CASSPLASGEDTQYF.

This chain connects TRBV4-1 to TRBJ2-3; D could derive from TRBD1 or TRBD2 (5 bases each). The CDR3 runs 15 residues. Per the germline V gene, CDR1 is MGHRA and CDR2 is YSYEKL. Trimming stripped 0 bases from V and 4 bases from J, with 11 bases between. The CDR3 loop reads CASSQDEGWADTQYF. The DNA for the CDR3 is TGCGCCAGCAGCCAAGATGAGGGGTGGGCAGATACGCAGTATTTT.

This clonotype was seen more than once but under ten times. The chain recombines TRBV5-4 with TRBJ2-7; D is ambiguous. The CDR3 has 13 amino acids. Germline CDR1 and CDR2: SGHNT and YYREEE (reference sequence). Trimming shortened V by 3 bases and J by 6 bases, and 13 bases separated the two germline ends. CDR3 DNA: TGTGCCAGCAGCTCGGCGGTCGGCGGCGAGCAGTACTTC. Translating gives CASSSAVGGEQYF.

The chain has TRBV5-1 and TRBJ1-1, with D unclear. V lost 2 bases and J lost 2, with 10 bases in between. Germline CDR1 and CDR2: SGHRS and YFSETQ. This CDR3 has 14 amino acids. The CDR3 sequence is CASSFEGRNTEAFF. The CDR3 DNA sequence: TGCGCCAGCAGCTTTGAGGGAAGAAACACTGAAGCTTTCTTT.

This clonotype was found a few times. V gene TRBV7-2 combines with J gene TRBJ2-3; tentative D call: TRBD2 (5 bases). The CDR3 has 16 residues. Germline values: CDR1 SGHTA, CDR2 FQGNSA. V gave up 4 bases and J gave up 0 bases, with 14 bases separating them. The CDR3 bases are TGTGCCAGCAGCTGGGTAGGGCGGGTTAGCACAGATACGCAGTATTTT. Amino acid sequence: CASSWVGRVSTDTQYF.

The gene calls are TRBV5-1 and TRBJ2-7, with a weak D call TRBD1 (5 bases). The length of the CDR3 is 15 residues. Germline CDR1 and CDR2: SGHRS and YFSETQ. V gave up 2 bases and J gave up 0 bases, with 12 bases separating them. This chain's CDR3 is CASSFGADTSYEQYF. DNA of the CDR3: TGCGCCAGCAGCTTTGGCGCGGACACCTCCTACGAGCAGTACTTC.

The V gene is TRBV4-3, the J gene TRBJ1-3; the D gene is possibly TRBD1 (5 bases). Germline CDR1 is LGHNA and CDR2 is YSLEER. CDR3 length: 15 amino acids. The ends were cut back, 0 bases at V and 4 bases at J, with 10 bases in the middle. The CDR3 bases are TGCGCCAGCAGCCAAGATGGACATAGAGGAAACACCATATATTTT. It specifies CASSQDGHRGNTIYF.

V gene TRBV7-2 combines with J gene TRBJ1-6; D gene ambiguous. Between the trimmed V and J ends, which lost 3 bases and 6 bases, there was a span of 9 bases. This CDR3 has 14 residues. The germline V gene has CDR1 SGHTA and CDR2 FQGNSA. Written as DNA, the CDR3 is TGTGCCAGCAGCTTCGAGGGTACTAATTCACCCCTCCACTTT. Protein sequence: CASSFEGTNSPLHF.

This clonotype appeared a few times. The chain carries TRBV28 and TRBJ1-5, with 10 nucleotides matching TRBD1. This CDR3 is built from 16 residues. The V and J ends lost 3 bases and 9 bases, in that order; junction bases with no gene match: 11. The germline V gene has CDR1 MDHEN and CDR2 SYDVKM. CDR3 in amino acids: CASSFLGQGVSRPQHF. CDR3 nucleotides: TGTGCCAGCAGTTTCCTAGGACAGGGGGTCTCTAGGCCCCAGCATTTT.

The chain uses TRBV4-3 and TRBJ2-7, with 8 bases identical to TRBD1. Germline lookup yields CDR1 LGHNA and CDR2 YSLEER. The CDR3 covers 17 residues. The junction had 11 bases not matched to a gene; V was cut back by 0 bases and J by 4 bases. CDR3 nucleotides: TGCGCCAGCAGCCAAGATTCCCTCGGGACAGGTCCTTACGAGCAGTACTTC. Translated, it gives CASSQDSLGTGPYEQYF.

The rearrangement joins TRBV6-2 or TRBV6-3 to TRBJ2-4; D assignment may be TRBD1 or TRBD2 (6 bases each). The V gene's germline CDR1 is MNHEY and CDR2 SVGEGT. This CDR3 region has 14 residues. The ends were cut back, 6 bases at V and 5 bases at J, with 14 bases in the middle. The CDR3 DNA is TGTGCCAGCAGGCGAGGGGGGTCCCAAAACATTCAGTACTTC. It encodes CASRRGGSQNIQYF.

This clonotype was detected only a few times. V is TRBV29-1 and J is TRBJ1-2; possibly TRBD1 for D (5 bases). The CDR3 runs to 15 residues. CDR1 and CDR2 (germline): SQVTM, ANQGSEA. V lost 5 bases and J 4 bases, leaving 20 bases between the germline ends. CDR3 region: CSVPAEDTLRYGYTF. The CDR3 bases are TGCAGCGTTCCCGCGGAGGACACCCTCCGCTATGGCTACACCTTC.

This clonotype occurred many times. For the CDR3, the DNA is TGTGCCAGCTCGCCCCCGGGACTAGCGGCCTACGAGCAGTACTTC. Encoded protein: CASSPPGLAAYEQYF. The chain links TRBV18 to TRBJ2-7, with 11 bases identical to TRBD2. The CDR3 has 15 residues. Germline V gene lookup returns CDR1 KGHSH and CDR2 LQKENI. V was pared by 6 bases and J by 2 bases, with 6 bases of the junction left unmatched.

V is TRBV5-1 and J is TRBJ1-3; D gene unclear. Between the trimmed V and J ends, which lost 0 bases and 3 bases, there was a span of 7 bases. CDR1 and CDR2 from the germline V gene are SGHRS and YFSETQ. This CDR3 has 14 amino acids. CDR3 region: CASSLGELGNTIYF. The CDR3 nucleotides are TGCGCCAGCAGCTTGGGAGAGCTTGGAAACACCATATATTTT.

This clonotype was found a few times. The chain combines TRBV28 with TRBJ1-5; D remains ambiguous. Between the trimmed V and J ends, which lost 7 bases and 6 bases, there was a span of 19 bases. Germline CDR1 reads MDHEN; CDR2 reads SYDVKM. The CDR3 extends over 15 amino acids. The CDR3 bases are TGTGCCAGCACCCCAATTGGGGAGGAGGGTCAGCCCCAGCATTTT. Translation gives CASTPIGEEGQPQHF.

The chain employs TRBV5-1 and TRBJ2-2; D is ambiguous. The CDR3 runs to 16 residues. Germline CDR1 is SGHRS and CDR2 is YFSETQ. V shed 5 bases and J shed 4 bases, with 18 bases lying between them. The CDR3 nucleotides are TGCGCCAGCAGTTGGGATCCGGGCGGTTCCACCGGGGAGCTGTTTTTT. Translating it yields CASSWDPGGSTGELFF.